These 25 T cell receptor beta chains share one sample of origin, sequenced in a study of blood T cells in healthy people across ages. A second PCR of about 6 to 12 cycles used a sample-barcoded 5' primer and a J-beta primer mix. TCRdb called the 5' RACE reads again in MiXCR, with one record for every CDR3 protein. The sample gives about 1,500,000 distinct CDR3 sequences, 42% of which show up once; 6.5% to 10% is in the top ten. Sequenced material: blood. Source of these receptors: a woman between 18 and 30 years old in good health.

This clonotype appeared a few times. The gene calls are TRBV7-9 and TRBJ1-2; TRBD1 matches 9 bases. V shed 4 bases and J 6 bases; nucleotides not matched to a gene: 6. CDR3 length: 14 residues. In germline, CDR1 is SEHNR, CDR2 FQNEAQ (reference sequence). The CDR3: CASSSRDRDDGYTF. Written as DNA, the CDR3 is TGTGCCAGCAGCTCCCGGGACAGGGACGATGGCTACACCTTC.

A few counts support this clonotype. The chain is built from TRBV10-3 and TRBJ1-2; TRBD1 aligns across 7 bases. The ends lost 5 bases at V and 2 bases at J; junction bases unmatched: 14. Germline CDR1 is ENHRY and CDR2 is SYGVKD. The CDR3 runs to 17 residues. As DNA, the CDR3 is TGTGCCATCAGTCGGATGTGGGAGGGGGCGCAGAACTATGGCTACACCTTC. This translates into CAISRMWEGAQNYGYTF.

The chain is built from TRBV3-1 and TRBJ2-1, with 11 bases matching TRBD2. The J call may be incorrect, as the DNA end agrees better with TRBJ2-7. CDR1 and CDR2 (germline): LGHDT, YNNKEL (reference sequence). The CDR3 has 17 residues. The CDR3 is CASSRLAGGGSYNEQYF. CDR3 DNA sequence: TGTGCCAGCAGCCGGCTAGCGGGAGGAGGGTCCTACAATGAGCAGTACTTC.

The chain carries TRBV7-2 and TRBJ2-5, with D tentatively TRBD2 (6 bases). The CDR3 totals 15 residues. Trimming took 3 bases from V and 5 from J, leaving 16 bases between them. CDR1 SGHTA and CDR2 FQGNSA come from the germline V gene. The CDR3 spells CASSLAAGTLETQYF. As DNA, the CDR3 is TGTGCCAGCAGCTTGGCGGCGGGGACGTTGGAGACCCAGTACTTC.

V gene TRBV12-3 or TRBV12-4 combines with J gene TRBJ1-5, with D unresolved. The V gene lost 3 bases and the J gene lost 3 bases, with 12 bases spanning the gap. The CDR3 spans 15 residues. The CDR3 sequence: CASSLGSGSNQPQHF. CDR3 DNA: TGTGCCAGCAGTTTGGGCAGCGGATCCAATCAGCCCCAGCATTTT.

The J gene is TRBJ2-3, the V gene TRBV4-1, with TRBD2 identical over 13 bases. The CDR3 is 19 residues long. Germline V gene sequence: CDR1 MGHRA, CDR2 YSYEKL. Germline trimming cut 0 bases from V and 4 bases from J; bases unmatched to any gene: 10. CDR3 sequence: CASSQEGPGTSGTSDTQYF. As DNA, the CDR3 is TGCGCCAGCAGCCAAGAAGGACCTGGGACTAGCGGGACCTCAGATACGCAGTATTTT.

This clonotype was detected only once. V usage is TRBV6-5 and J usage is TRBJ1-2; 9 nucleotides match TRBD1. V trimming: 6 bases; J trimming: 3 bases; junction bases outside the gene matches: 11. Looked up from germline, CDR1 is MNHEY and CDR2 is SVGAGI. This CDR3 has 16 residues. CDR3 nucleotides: TGTGCCAGCAGCTACGGACAGGGGAGCATTTACTATGGCTACACCTTC. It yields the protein CASSYGQGSIYYGYTF.

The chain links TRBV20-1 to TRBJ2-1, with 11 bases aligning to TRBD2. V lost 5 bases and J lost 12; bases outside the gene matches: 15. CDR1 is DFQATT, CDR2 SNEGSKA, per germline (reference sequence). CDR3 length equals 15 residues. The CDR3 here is CSALEGVAGGFGQFF. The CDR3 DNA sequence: TGCAGTGCTCTCGAGGGGGTAGCGGGAGGGTTCGGGCAGTTCTTC.

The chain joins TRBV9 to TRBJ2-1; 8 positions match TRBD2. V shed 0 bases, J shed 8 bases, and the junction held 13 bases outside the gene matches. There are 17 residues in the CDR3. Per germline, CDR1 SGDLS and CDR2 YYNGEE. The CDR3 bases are TGTGCCAGCAGCGTAGGGGAGCGCGGGGGGCTTAACCATGAGCAGTTCTTC. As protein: CASSVGERGGLNHEQFF.

In nucleotides, the CDR3 is TGTGCCAGCAGTTATTCATCTCCAGCGTTGGGCTACGAGCAGTACTTC. Translating gives CASSYSSPALGYEQYF. The chain couples TRBV6-9 to TRBJ2-7; D is undetermined. Germline V gives CDR1 MNHGY, CDR2 SVAAGI. V lost 0 bases, J lost 3 bases, and 15 bases lay in between. This CDR3 has 16 amino acids.

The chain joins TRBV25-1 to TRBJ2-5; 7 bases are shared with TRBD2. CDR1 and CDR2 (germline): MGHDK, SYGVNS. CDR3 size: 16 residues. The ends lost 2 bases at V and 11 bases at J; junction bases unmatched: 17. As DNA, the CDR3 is TGTGCCAGCAGTGAAGATAGCGGCGGGAGATGGAATGAGCAGTACTTC. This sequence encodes CASSEDSGGRWNEQYF. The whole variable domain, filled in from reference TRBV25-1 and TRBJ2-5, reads EADIYQTPRYLVIGTGKKITLECSQTMGHDKMYWYQQDPGMELHLIHYSYGVNSTEKGDLSSESTVSRIRTEHFPLTLESARPSHTSQYLCASSEDSGGRWNEQYFGPGTRLLVL.

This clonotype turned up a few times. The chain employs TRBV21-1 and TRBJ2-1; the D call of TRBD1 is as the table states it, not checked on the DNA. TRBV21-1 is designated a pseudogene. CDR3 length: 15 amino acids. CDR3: CATRGRCESADEQFF. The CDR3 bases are TGTGCCACCCGGGGACGTTGTGAGAGCGCTGATGAGCAGTTCTTC.

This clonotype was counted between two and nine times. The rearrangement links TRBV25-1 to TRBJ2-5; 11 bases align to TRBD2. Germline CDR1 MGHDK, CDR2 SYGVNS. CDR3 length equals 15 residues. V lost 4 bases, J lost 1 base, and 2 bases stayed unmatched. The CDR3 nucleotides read TGTGCCAGCAGTGGGGGACTAGCGGTCCAAGAGACCCAGTACTTC. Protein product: CASSGGLAVQETQYF.

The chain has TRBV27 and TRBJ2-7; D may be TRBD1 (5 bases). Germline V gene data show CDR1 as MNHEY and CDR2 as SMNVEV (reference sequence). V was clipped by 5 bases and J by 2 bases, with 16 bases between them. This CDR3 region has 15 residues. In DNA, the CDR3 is TGTGCCAGCAGTGGGGCCAGGGCACAAGCCTACGAGCAGTACTTC. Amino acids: CASSGARAQAYEQYF.

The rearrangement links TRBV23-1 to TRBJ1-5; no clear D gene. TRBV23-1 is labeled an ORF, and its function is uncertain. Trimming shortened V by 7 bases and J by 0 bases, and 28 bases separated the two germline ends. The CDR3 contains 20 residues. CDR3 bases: TGCGCCAGCACCTCCGCCGGGGAAAACGGAGCTTTCTATAGCAATCAGCCCCAGCATTTT. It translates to CASTSAGENGAFYSNQPQHF.

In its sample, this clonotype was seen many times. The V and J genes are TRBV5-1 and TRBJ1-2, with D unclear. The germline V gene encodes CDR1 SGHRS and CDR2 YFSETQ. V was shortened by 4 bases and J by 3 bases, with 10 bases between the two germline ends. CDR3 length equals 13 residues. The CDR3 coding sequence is TGCGCCAGCAGCCCCGACGGCGACTATGGCTACACCTTC. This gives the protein CASSPDGDYGYTF.

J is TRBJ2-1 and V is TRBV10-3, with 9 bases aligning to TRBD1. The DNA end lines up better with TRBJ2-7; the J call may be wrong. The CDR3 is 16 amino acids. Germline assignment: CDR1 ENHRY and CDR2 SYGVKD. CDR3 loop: CAIRPSGTGSYNEQYF. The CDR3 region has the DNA TGTGCCATCAGGCCATCCGGGACAGGGTCCTACAATGAGCAGTACTTC.

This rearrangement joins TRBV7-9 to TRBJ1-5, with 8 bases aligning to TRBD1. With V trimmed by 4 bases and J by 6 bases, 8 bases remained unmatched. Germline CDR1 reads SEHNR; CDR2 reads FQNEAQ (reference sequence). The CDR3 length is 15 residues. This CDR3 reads CASSSTGQGSQPQHF. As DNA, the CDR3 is TGTGCCAGCAGCTCCACCGGACAGGGTAGTCAGCCCCAGCATTTT.

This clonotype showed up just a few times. The CDR3 loop is CSAPRGNQETQYF. The DNA of the CDR3 is TGCAGTGCCCCTCGGGGGAACCAAGAGACCCAGTACTTC. The V call is TRBV20-1, the J call TRBJ2-5; D may be TRBD2 (6 bases). With 6 bases removed from V and 0 bases from J, the gap between germline ends came to 11 bases. The CDR3 runs to 13 residues. CDR1 and CDR2 from the germline V gene are DFQATT and SNEGSKA (reference sequence).

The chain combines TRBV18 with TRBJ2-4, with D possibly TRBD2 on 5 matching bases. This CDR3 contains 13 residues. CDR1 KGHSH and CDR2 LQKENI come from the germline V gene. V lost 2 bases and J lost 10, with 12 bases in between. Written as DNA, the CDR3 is TGTGCCAGCTCACCAGTGCCTGGGGAGATTCAGTACTTC. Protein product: CASSPVPGEIQYF.

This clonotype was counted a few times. This CDR3 reads CASSLFKGVYEQYF. In nucleotides, the CDR3 is TGTGCCAGCAGCCTTTTCAAGGGAGTCTACGAGCAGTACTTC. The gene calls are TRBV3-1 and TRBJ2-5; D possibly corresponds to TRBD2 (5 bases). The better agreement between TRBJ2-7 and the DNA end casts doubt on the J call. The germline CDR1 and CDR2 sequences are LGHDT and YNNKEL (reference sequence). The CDR3 covers 14 residues.

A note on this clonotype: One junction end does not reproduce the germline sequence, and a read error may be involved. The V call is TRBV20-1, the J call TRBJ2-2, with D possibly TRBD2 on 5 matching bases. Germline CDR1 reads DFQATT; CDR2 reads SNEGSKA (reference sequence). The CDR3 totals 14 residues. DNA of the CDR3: TGCAGTGCTAGAGACTCCTCGTACACCGGGGAGTTGTTTTTT. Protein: CSARDSSYTGELFF.

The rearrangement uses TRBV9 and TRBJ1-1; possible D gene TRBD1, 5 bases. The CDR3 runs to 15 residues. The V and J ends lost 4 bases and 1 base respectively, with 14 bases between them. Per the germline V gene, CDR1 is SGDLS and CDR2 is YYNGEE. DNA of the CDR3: TGTGCCAGCAGCCCTACCGGAGGGGCGAACACTGAAGCTTTCTTT. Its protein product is CASSPTGGANTEAFF.

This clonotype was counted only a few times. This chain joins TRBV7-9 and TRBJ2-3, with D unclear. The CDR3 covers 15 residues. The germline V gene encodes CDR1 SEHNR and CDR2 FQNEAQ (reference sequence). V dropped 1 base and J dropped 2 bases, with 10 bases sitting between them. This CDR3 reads CASSLEEKLTDTQYF. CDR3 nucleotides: TGTGCCAGCAGCTTAGAGGAGAAACTCACAGATACGCAGTATTTT.

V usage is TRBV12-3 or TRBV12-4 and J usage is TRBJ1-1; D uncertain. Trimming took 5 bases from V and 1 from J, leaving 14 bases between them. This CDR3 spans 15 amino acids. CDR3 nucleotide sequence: TGTGCCAGCAGTCCAGCCAGGTCGGCGAACACTGAAGCTTTCTTT. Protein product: CASSPARSANTEAFF.